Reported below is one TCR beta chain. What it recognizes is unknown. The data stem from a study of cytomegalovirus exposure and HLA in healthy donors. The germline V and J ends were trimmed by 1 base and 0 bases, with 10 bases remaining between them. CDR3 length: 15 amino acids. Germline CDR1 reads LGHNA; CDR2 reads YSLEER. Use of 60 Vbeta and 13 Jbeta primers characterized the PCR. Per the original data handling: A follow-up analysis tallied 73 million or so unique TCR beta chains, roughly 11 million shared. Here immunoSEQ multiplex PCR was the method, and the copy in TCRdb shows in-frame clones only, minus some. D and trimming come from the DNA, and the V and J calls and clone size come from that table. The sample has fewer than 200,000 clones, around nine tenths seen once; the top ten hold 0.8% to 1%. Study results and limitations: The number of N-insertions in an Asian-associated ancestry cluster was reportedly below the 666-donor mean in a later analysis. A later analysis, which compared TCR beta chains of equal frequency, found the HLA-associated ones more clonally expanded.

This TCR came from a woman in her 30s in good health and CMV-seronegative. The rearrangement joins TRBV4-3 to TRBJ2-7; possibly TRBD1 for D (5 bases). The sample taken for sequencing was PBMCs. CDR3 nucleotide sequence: TGCGCCAGCAGCCAAGGTCGCGACAGCTCCTACGAGCAGTACTTC. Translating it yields CASSQGRDSSYEQYF.